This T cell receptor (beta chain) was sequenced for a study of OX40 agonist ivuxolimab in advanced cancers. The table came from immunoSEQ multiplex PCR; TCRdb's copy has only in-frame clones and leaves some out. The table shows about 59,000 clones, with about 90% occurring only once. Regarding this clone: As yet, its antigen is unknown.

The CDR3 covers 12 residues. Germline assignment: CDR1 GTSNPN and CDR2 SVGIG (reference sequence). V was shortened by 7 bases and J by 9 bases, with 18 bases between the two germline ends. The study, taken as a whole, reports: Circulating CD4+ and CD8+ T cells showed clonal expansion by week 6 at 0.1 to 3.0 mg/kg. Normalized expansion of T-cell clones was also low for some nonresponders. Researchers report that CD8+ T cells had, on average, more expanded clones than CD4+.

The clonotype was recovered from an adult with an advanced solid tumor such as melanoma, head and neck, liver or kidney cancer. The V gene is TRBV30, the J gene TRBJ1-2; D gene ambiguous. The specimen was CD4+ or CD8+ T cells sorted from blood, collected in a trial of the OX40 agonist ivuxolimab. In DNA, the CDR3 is TGTGCCTCGACTCCATCCGGCGGTAGCTACACCTTC. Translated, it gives CASTPSGGSYTF.